This TCR beta chain is drawn from a study of memory CD4+ T cells and cytomegalovirus serostatus. General study findings and limits: Of 150 to 200 reported CMV TCRbeta sequences, around 62 were found in memory CD4+ repertoires.

This table comes from immunoSEQ multiplex PCR, and its TCRdb copy is limited to in-frame clones, with some not included. The data contain some 26,000 clones, 70% to 80% of them singletons. From germline, CDR1 is SQVTM and CDR2 ANQGSEA. The CDR3 totals 14 residues. The V and J ends lost 6 bases and 0 bases respectively, with 12 bases between them. Single viable CD3+CD4+CD8-CD45RO+ cells were sorted as the memory CD4+ T cells. After thawing, CD4+ T cells were positively selected. Comments on this clone: Its antigen is unidentified.

The chain uses TRBV29-1 and TRBJ2-1, with D perhaps matching TRBD1 or TRBD2 (5 bases each). Material: memory CD4+ T cells from blood. This clonotype was obtained from an adult in good health and CMV-seronegative. Written as DNA, the CDR3 is TGCAGCGTCCTCGGGACGGCCTCCTACAATGAGCAGTTCTTC. Translating gives CSVLGTASYNEQFF.